These T cell receptor beta chains were read from a single sample in a study of Ad26.COV2.S vaccination and SARS-CoV-2 variants. Profiled with immunoSEQ multiplex PCR; TCRdb holds only in-frame clones, not every one. The profile shows about 470,000 clones, 80% to 95% of them singletons. The sample here was peripheral blood, taken in a trial of Ad26.COV2.S vaccine versus placebo. The receptors were sampled from a person between 18 and 65 years old who received the Ad26.COV2.S COVID-19 vaccine or a placebo. The CDR3 runs from the conserved cysteine through the conserved F or W. The order of the fields is J gene, V gene, clone size, D gene, CDR3 DNA, CDR3 protein. The D gene is left open where the match is weak. Expanded clones get a size class; other rows say once, few or many, or leave the size out.

>TRBJ2-7|TRBV4-3|-|-
TGCGCCAGCAGCCAAGATGTGGGGGCCTACGAGCAGTACTTC
CASSQDVGAYEQYF
>TRBJ2-7|TRBV6-5|-|TRBD1
TGTGCCAGCAGCGTAACCGACAGGGGGCGCCACGAGCAGTACTTC
CASSVTDRGRHEQYF
>TRBJ2-2|TRBV19|-|-
TGTGCCAGTGAGGAGGGAAGTGCGAACACCGGGGAGCTGTTTTTT
CASEEGSANTGELFF
>TRBJ1-5|TRBV28|-|-
TGTGCCAGCACCCCGTTCAGAGGGAATTATCAGCCCCAGCATTTT
CASTPFRGNYQPQHF
>TRBJ2-1|TRBV5-6|-|-
TGTGCCAGCAGCTTGGTGGTAGCCTCGAATGAGCAGTTCTTC
CASSLVVASNEQFF
>TRBJ2-7|TRBV19|-|TRBD2
TGTGCCAGTAGTATAAGTGGACTAGCGGCCTCCTACGAGCAGTACTTC
CASSISGLAASYEQYF
>TRBJ1-2|TRBV29-1|-|-
TGCAGCGTTGATGCGGGGGGCGCCCCTAACTATGGCTACACCTTC
CSVDAGGAPNYGYTF
>TRBJ2-7|TRBV28|-|TRBD1
TGTGCCAGCAGTTTAAGGGACAGAGCCTACGAGCAGTACTTC
CASSLRDRAYEQYF
>TRBJ1-1|TRBV28|-|-
TGTGCCAGCAGCCTAGGGAAGAACACTGAAGCTTTCTTT
CASSLGKNTEAFF
>TRBJ2-1|TRBV27|-|-
TGTGCCAGCAGTTTGCTGGAGGGTTCCTACAATGAGCAGTTCTTC
CASSLLEGSYNEQFF
>TRBJ1-5|TRBV28|once|-
TGTGCCAGCAGTTCTAAAAGGACGCATCGGGCCCAGCATTTT
CASSSKRTHRAQHF
>TRBJ2-5|TRBV27|-|TRBD1
TGTGCCAGCTCGCTCGGATTACAGGGGGTGGGTGAGACCCAGTACTTC
CASSLGLQGVGETQYF
>TRBJ2-5|TRBV12-5|-|-
TGTGCTAGTGGTTTGGCCCACCAAGAGACCCAGTACTTC
CASGLAHQETQYF
>TRBJ2-1|TRBV20-1|-|-
TGCAGTGCTAGTCCCTCCTACAATGAGCAGTTCTTC
CSASPSYNEQFF
>TRBJ1-1|TRBV6-2/TRBV6-3|once|-
TGTGCCAGCAGTCAGGGGCGAAACACTGAAGCTTTCTTT
CASSQGRNTEAFF
>TRBJ2-5|TRBV2|few|-
TGTGCCAGCAGTGAATCGGTCCAAGAGACCCAGTACTTC
CASSESVQETQYF
>TRBJ1-5|TRBV18|-|-
TGTGCCAGCTCACTATCGACAGGTATTGGCAATCAGCCCCAGCATTTT
CASSLSTGIGNQPQHF
>TRBJ2-5|TRBV29-1|-|-
TGCAGCGTGGACGGGGGGCTAGCGGAGACCCAGTACTTC
CSVDGGLAETQYF
>TRBJ1-4|TRBV7-2|few|TRBD1
TGTGCCAGCAGCCCCACCGGGACAGTTAATGAAAAACTGTTTTTT
CASSPTGTVNEKLFF
>TRBJ2-3|TRBV9|-|TRBD2
TGTGCCAGCAGCGTAGCGGGAGGCCCTAGCACAGATACGCAGTATTTT
CASSVAGGPSTDTQYF
>TRBJ2-5|TRBV3-1/TRBV3-2|-|TRBD2
TGTGCCAGCAGCCAAGAGCCTAGCGGGAGGGAGACCCAGTACTTC
CASSQEPSGRETQYF
>TRBJ2-3|TRBV4-2|-|TRBD2
TGTGCCAGCAGCCAAGACCTTGGCTGGCGGGAGGGTTCGAGCACAGATACGCAGTATTTT
CASSQDLGWREGSSTDTQYF
>TRBJ1-2|TRBV11-1|-|-
TGTGCCAGCAGCTTAGCGCCACAACCGGGACCAGCCTATGGCTACACCTTC
CASSLAPQPGPAYGYTF
>TRBJ2-4|TRBV2|-|-
TGTGCCAGCAGTTCAGGGGCGGACAAAAACATTCAGTACTTC
CASSSGADKNIQYF
>TRBJ2-1|TRBV5-4|-|TRBD1
TGTGCCAGCAGCATACCGGGACAGGGCGGGAATGAGCAGTTCTTC
CASSIPGQGGNEQFF
>TRBJ2-5|TRBV28|-|-
TGTGCCAGCAGTCCCAGGGGAGAGACCCAGTACTTC
CASSPRGETQYF
>TRBJ2-1|TRBV11-3|-|TRBD2
TGTGCCAGCAGCCCCCGACTAGCGGATTACAATGAGCAGTTCTTC
CASSPRLADYNEQFF
>TRBJ2-5|TRBV19|-|-
TGTGCCAGTAGTATAAACTACTGGGAGACCCAGTACTTC
CASSINYWETQYF
>TRBJ2-7|TRBV28|once|-
TGTGCCAGCAATTCCGCCGAAGGACGAAGGTCTGAGCAGTACTTC
CASNSAEGRRSEQYF
>TRBJ1-1|TRBV2|-|-
TGTGCCAGCAGCACAGAGTCGAACACTGAAGCTTTCTTT
CASSTESNTEAFF
>TRBJ2-5|TRBV3-1/TRBV3-2|-|TRBD1
TGTGCCAGCAGCACCCGGGACAGGGGAAGCCAAGAGACCCAGTACTTC
CASSTRDRGSQETQYF
>TRBJ2-5|TRBV28|-|TRBD2
TGTGCCAGCAGTTTCCCGGGGGGTGAGACCCAGTACTTC
CASSFPGGETQYF
>TRBJ2-7|TRBV7-9|-|TRBD1
TGTGCCAGCAGCTCACATAGAAGGGACAGCGCCTACGAGCAGTACTTC
CASSSHRRDSAYEQYF
>TRBJ2-1|TRBV10-3|-|TRBD2
TGTGCCATCAGGGCCTCCGGGACTAGCAACAATGAGCAGTTCTTC
CAIRASGTSNNEQFF
>TRBJ2-7|TRBV12-2|-|-
TGTGCAAGTCGCTTAGCGAGGGGAGGCGAGCAGTACTTC
CASRLARGGEQYF
>TRBJ2-7|TRBV18|-|-
TGTGCCAGCTCACCAGACTACGAGCAGTACTTC
CASSPDYEQYF
>TRBJ2-7|TRBV5-6|-|-
TGTGCCAGCAGCTTCGAACCGGGGACCTACGAGCAGTACTTC
CASSFEPGTYEQYF
>TRBJ2-1|TRBV5-4|-|TRBD2
TGTGCCAGCAGCTTCGGGGGGGCAGCGACCTCCTCCTACAATGAGCAGTTCTTC
CASSFGGAATSSYNEQFF
>TRBJ2-4|TRBV5-6|-|-
TGTGCCAGCAGCTTGGGGGGCGGAACCAAAGCCATTCAGTACTTC
CASSLGGGTKAIQYF
>TRBJ2-3|TRBV7-2|-|-
TGTGCCGGGGGGCTTGGTAGCACAGATACGCAGTATTTT
CAGGLGSTDTQYF
>TRBJ1-3|TRBV28|-|-
TGTGCCAGCAGCCTAACAGTGACCTCTGGAAACACCATATATTTT
CASSLTVTSGNTIYF
>TRBJ1-1|TRBV9|-|-
TGTGCCAGCAGCACCGAGGGGGGTTACACTGAAGCTTTCTTT
CASSTEGGYTEAFF
>TRBJ1-5|TRBV6-5|-|-
TGTGCCAGCAACCCAGGCAGCAATCAGCCCCAGCATTTT
CASNPGSNQPQHF
>TRBJ2-7|TRBV12-3/TRBV12-4|-|-
TGTGCCAGCAGTTTGGCTAGCGCCAGCGAGCAGTACTTC
CASSLASASEQYF
>TRBJ2-1|TRBV24-1|-|TRBD2
TGTGCCACCAGTGATCCGGGACTAGCTTCCTACAATGAGCAGTTCTTC
CATSDPGLASYNEQFF
>TRBJ2-2|TRBV19|-|TRBD2
TGTGCCAGTAGTATGGGAGGGATCACGAACACCGGGGAGCTGTTTTTT
CASSMGGITNTGELFF
>TRBJ2-1|TRBV7-9|-|-
TGTGCCAGCAGCTTTAAGGGGCTCTACAATGAGCAGTTCTTC
CASSFKGLYNEQFF
>TRBJ2-4|TRBV7-2|-|TRBD2
TGTGCCAGCAGCACCTCCGGCGGGAGGATTAAAAACATTCAGTACTTC
CASSTSGGRIKNIQYF